This is a list of T cell receptor beta chains from one sample in a study of identical twins. One entry per CDR3 protein, called by TCRdb with MiXCR from the 5' RACE reads. Found here are some 250,000 distinct CDR3 sequences, over 5.5% of them singletons; the top ten hold less than 15%. In addition, the sample was reused for a study of T cells expressing NK-cell markers.

Sequenced input: CD8+ T cells sorted from blood. Receptors originate from a woman aged 18 to 35 in good health. Each CDR3 is given with its conserved first and last residue. Each record gives: clone size, J gene, D gene, V gene, CDR3 length, CDR3 DNA, CDR3 protein. The D gene is left open where the match is weak. Only some rows state a clone size, as once, few, many or a class for expanded clones.

>few|TRBJ2-1|-|TRBV11-2|14
TGTGCCAGCAGCTTAGGTCCGGGTCCCAATGAGCAGTTCTTC
CASSLGPGPNEQFF
>few|TRBJ1-1|-|TRBV12-3/TRBV12-4|15
TGTGCCAGCAGGCATGGGGGGTCGGGCGGGGGTGAAGCTTTCTTT
CASRHGGSGGGEAFF
>-|TRBJ2-7|-|TRBV25-1|13
TGTGCCAGCAGTGATCTGGGCCGCTACGAGCAGTACTTC
CASSDLGRYEQYF
>many|TRBJ2-1|-|TRBV7-9|15
TGTGCCAGCAGCCTCGACCGGAGCTCCTACAATGAGCAGTTCTTC
CASSLDRSSYNEQFF
>-|TRBJ2-3|-|TRBV6-5|9
TGTGCCCATTCGGATACGCAGTATTTT
CAHSDTQYF
>many|TRBJ1-1|TRBD1|TRBV7-9|15
TGTGCCAGCAGCTTACGACAGGGGTCCTACACTGAAGCTTTCTTT
CASSLRQGSYTEAFF
>few|TRBJ1-2|-|TRBV7-9|15
TGTGCCAGCAGCTCCTCCAACCGGGGGTTCGATGGCTACACCTTC
CASSSSNRGFDGYTF
>-|TRBJ2-2|TRBD2|TRBV5-6|16
TGTGCCAGCAGCTCGGGACTAGCGGGGATCACCGGGGAGCTGTTTTTT
CASSSGLAGITGELFF
>-|TRBJ2-2|-|TRBV9|15
TGTGCCAGCAGCGGACGACATAGGAACACCGGGGAGCTGTTTTTT
CASSGRHRNTGELFF
>few|TRBJ2-2|-|TRBV19|15
TGTGCCAGTAGTATATGGGGGGCGAACACCGGGGAGCTGTTTTTT
CASSIWGANTGELFF